The 21 T cell receptor beta chains listed next were all sequenced from one sample in a study of shared clonotypes between healthy human individuals. The method was immunoSEQ multiplex PCR; TCRdb's version includes in-frame clones alone and lacks a portion of them. The sample contains 650,000 to 750,000 clones, about 78% of which appear only once. Specimen: memory CD4+ T cells sorted from blood. Subset defined: CD45RA-negative fraction. Receptors originate from a woman in her twenties or thirties in good health.

This clone was counted only a few times. The CDR3 reads CASSQDTRPGITDTQYF. In nucleotides, the CDR3 is TGCGCCAGCAGCCAAGATACCCGGCCCGGCATCACAGATACGCAGTATTTT. The gene calls are TRBV4-1 and TRBJ2-3; D remains ambiguous. Trimming stripped 0 bases from V and 2 bases from J, with 15 bases between. Germline values: CDR1 MGHRA, CDR2 YSYEKL. The length of the CDR3 is 17 residues.

V gene TRBV19 combines with J gene TRBJ2-3; 10 bases fit TRBD2. With V trimmed by 1 base and J by 4 bases, 8 bases remained unmatched. The CDR3 runs to 17 residues. Germline assignment: CDR1 LNHDA and CDR2 SQIVND (reference sequence). The CDR3 loop is CASSIGSGTSASDTQYF. CDR3 in DNA: TGTGCCAGTAGTATAGGCTCAGGGACTAGCGCATCAGATACGCAGTATTTT. The variable domain in full, completed from reference TRBV19 and TRBJ2-3, reads DGGITQSPKYLFRKEGQNVTLSCEQNLNHDAMYWYRQDPGQGLRLIYYSQIVNDFQKGDIAEGYSVSREKKESFPLTVTSAQKNPTAFYLCASSIGSGTSASDTQYFGPGTRLTVL.

The V and J genes are TRBV7-2 and TRBJ2-3; tentative D call: TRBD1 (6 bases). The germline gives CDR1 SGHTA, CDR2 FQGNSA. The V gene lost 5 bases and the J gene lost 2 bases, with 14 bases spanning the gap. The CDR3 extends over 15 amino acids. CDR3 sequence: CASSLTGTTTDTQYF. In DNA, the CDR3 is TGTGCCAGCAGCCTTACAGGGACAACCACAGATACGCAGTATTTT.

CDR3 in DNA: TGTGCCAGCAGTTTAGGGCTCTACGAGCAGTACTTC. Its translation: CASSLGLYEQYF. V usage is TRBV28 and J usage is TRBJ2-7; no definite D call. Trimming removed 2 bases at V and 3 bases at J, with 5 bases between. The germline gives CDR1 MDHEN, CDR2 SYDVKM. The CDR3 covers 12 residues.

The chain carries TRBV7-9 and TRBJ2-3, with TRBD2 matching over 8 bases. Germline assignment: CDR1 SEHNR and CDR2 FQNEAQ (reference sequence). CDR3 length equals 15 residues. Losses at the gene ends were 5 bases for V and 4 bases for J; bases not matched to a gene: 8. CDR3 in DNA: TGTGCCAGCAGCCCAGCGGGAGCGGGGCCAGATACGCAGTATTTT. Its protein product is CASSPAGAGPDTQYF.

This chain uses TRBV5-4 with TRBJ1-5; D perhaps matches TRBD1 (6 bases). CDR3 length: 13 amino acids. CDR1 and CDR2 from the germline V gene are SGHNT and YYREEE (reference sequence). Trimming cost V 4 bases and J 10 bases, with 15 bases left between them. CDR3 in DNA: TGTGCCAGCAGCACCGACAGGTTATCTCCCCAGCATTTT. It specifies CASSTDRLSPQHF. The full variable domain, in which reference TRBV5-4 and TRBJ1-5 provide the parts outside the CDR3, is ETGVTQSPTHLIKTRGQQVTLRCSSQSGHNTVSWYQQALGQGPQFIFQYYREEENGRGNFPPRFSGLQFPNYSSELNVNALELDDSALYLCASSTDRLSPQHFGDGTRLSIL.

Only one count was recorded for this clone. CDR3 nucleotides: TGCGCCAGCAGCTTGGTGGTGGGACCCGACTACGAGCAGTACTTC. Its protein is CASSLVVGPDYEQYF. The chain carries TRBV5-1 and TRBJ2-7; D might be TRBD1 or TRBD2, each matching 5 bases. CDR1 and CDR2 (germline): SGHRS, YFSETQ. V lost 0 bases and J 3 bases, leaving 13 bases between the germline ends. This CDR3 spans 15 amino acids. Based on the CDR3 plus reference TRBV5-1 and TRBJ2-7, the full variable domain is KAGVTQTPRYLIKTRGQQVTLSCSPISGHRSVSWYQQTPGQGLQFLFEYFSETQRNKGNFPGRFSGRQFSNSRSEMNVSTLELGDSALYLCASSLVVGPDYEQYFGPGTRLTVT.

This clone was detected only once. The rearrangement joins TRBV6-5 to TRBJ2-1; 9 bases are a match to TRBD2. The CDR3 has 16 residues. Looked up from germline, CDR1 is MNHEY and CDR2 is SVGAGI. V dropped 0 bases and J dropped 5; count of bases not matched to a gene: 5. The CDR3 spells CASSYSSGLAHNEQFF. As DNA, the CDR3 is TGTGCCAGCAGTTACTCGTCGGGACTAGCCCACAATGAGCAGTTCTTC.

The rearrangement joins TRBV2 to TRBJ2-2; TRBD1 matches 8 bases. V was clipped by 8 bases and J by 6 bases; unmatched bases: 8. Per germline, CDR1 SNHLY and CDR2 FYNNEI. The CDR3 contains 14 residues. The CDR3 DNA follows: TGTGCCAGCCTACAGGACAGGGTCTCCGGGGAGCTGTTTTTT. Translated, it gives CASLQDRVSGELFF.

V usage is TRBV28 and J usage is TRBJ2-7; 7 nucleotides match TRBD1. There are 15 residues in the CDR3. The junction had 14 bases not matched to a gene; V was cut back by 6 bases and J by 6 bases. Germline CDR1 MDHEN, CDR2 SYDVKM. The CDR3 DNA reads TGTGCCAGCAGAGAGCACAGGGGACACCTTGGCGAGCAGTACTTC. It translates to CASREHRGHLGEQYF.

The chain joins TRBV1 to TRBJ2-5; TRBD1 is taken as the D call from the table, unchecked against the DNA. The closer fit of TRBJ2-7 to the DNA end suggests the J call may be wrong. TRBV1 is annotated as a pseudogene. The CDR3 consists of 16 residues. This CDR3 reads CTSSFIGTGGNYEQYF. CDR3 DNA sequence: TGCACCAGCAGCTTTATTGGGACAGGGGGAAACTACGAGCAGTACTTC.

CDR3 protein: CASTPTSLEETQYF. Here the CDR3 DNA reads TGTGCCAGCACCCCGACTAGCTTAGAAGAGACCCAGTACTTC. V gene TRBV6-4 combines with J gene TRBJ2-5; 7 nucleotides align to TRBD2. J was trimmed by 3 bases and V by 7 bases; bases with no gene match: 8. Germline V gene data show CDR1 as MRHNA and CDR2 as SNTAGT. The CDR3 is made up of 14 amino acids.

The chain is built from TRBV27 and TRBJ2-7, with D unclear. V was trimmed by 5 bases and J by 3 bases, leaving 17 bases between them. The CDR3 loop spans 15 amino acids. The germline V gene encodes CDR1 MNHEY and CDR2 SMNVEV (reference sequence). CDR3 nucleotides: TGTGCCAGCAGTCCTCACCTGGGTTCTATCTACGAGCAGTACTTC. Translated, it gives CASSPHLGSIYEQYF.

This chain connects TRBV29-1 to TRBJ1-2; perhaps TRBD1 as D (6 bases). The CDR3 length is 13 residues. Germline CDR1 and CDR2: SQVTM and ANQGSEA. V was cut by 7 bases and J by 3 bases, with 15 bases left in between. The CDR3 reads CSGGGRYDYGYTF. CDR3 DNA: TGCAGCGGGGGGGGGCGGTATGACTATGGCTACACCTTC.

This clone was counted only a few times. This rearrangement joins TRBV5-1 to TRBJ2-2; D may be TRBD2 (6 bases). This CDR3 comprises 13 residues. Trimming pared 6 bases from V and 4 bases from J, leaving 10 bases between. The germline gives CDR1 SGHRS, CDR2 YFSETQ. This CDR3 reads CASTGTVTGELFF. CDR3 in DNA: TGCGCCAGCACCGGGACTGTCACCGGGGAGCTGTTTTTT.

The chain uses TRBV10-2 and TRBJ1-5, with D perhaps matching TRBD1 (6 bases). V was shortened by 0 bases and J by 3 bases, with 9 bases between the two germline ends. The V gene's germline CDR1 is WSHSY and CDR2 SAAADI. The CDR3 has 15 amino acids. This chain's CDR3 is CASSESDRNNQPQHF. The DNA of the CDR3 is TGCGCCAGCAGTGAGTCCGACAGGAACAATCAGCCCCAGCATTTT.

The chain combines TRBV9 with TRBJ1-1; no clear D. Germline CDR1 reads SGDLS; CDR2 reads YYNGEE. The V end lost 0 bases, the J end lost 4 bases, and 7 bases lay between the germline ends. The CDR3 extends over 13 amino acids. The CDR3 loop is CASSVEWRTEAFF. The CDR3 nucleotides are TGTGCCAGCAGCGTAGAGTGGCGCACTGAAGCTTTCTTT.

This sequence joins TRBV28 and TRBJ1-2; 7 nucleotides align to TRBD1. V gave up 6 bases and J gave up 5 bases; unmatched junction bases: 9. In germline, CDR1 is MDHEN, CDR2 SYDVKM. The CDR3 has 14 residues. CDR3 residues: CASSSLTRGYGYTF. Here the CDR3 DNA reads TGTGCCAGCAGCTCGCTAACCAGGGGGTATGGCTACACCTTC.

The chain employs TRBV28 and TRBJ1-5; a possible D gene is TRBD1 (5 bases). V was shortened by 4 bases and J by 0 bases, with 10 bases between the two germline ends. Germline CDR1 reads MDHEN; CDR2 reads SYDVKM. This CDR3 spans 15 amino acids. The CDR3 loop reads CASSSDIYSNQPQHF. The DNA of the CDR3 is TGTGCCAGCAGTTCGGACATCTATAGCAATCAGCCCCAGCATTTT. The variable domain in full, completed from reference TRBV28 and TRBJ1-5, reads DVKVTQSSRYLVKRTGEKVFLECVQDMDHENMFWYRQDPGLGLRLIYFSYDVKMKEKGDIPEGYSVSREKKERFSLILESASTNQTSMYLCASSSDIYSNQPQHFGDGTRLSIL.

This sequence joins TRBV6-1 and TRBJ2-7; D is unresolved. The CDR3 is made up of 15 amino acids. V was clipped by 7 bases and J by 1 base, with 17 bases between them. Germline lookup yields CDR1 MNHNS and CDR2 SASEGT. CDR3 protein: CASNRPEQMSYEQYF. The CDR3 bases are TGTGCCAGCAACCGGCCAGAACAGATGTCCTACGAGCAGTACTTC.

Here the CDR3 reads CASSPLLHRAMNTEAFF. CDR3 nucleotide sequence: TGTGCCAGCAGTCCACTCCTCCACAGGGCTATGAACACTGAAGCTTTCTTT. The rearrangement joins TRBV28 to TRBJ1-1, with a weak D call TRBD1 (6 bases). Germline V gene sequence: CDR1 MDHEN, CDR2 SYDVKM. V was pared by 5 bases and J by 0 bases, with 19 bases between. CDR3 length: 17 amino acids.